This paragraph covers one T cell receptor (beta chain) sequence. This clone has a handful of counts. The antigen it recognizes is unknown. No qualities accompany the bases; no much larger clone lies one base away. The germline V gene (reference sequence) gives CDR1 as DFQATT and CDR2 as SNEGSKA. The CDR3 measures 14 amino acids from cysteine to phenylalanine. The CDR3 DNA has 42 bases and is translated from base 1. The junction carries 23 bases between V and J, which are trimmed by 3 bases and 12 bases respectively. The library came from PCR. TCRdb names Illumina HiSeq 4000 as the instrument used. High-throughput sequencing was used to profile the TCR beta-chain CDR3 region of every patient. The paper's data handling went like this. Drawing on CDR3 differences between clinicopathological groups, the researchers built a classifier meant to tell apart patients with distant-metastatic papillary thyroid cancer. The Shannon index was used to assess repertoire diversity, and the Morisita-Horn index was used to assess tumor-blood repertoire similarity. The public reads were reprocessed in TCRdb via fastp at Q25 and MiXCR, keeping in-frame beta chains. The authors' filters were not applied to this entry. This sample lists fewer than 20,000 clones; roughly 3.5% were detected once. Roughly a quarter of the sample comes from the top ten.

The record originates from a study of metastatic and nonmetastatic thyroid tumors (dated by TCRdb to the early 2020s). Turning to the overall study: For patients with malignant and with benign thyroid disease, the researchers compared repertoires between peripheral blood samples and tumor or nodule tissue samples. Overall study results and their limits: In both blood and tumor samples, malignant tumors were reported to have significantly higher TCR beta diversity than benign nodules.

None of the patients had been given any treatment before thyroid surgery. Using T-cell receptor beta sequencing, the researchers looked back retrospectively at clinical samples from patients, gathered between the early 2010s and the late 2010s. The rearranged chain carries TRBV20-1 and TRBJ1-2; the D gene is unclear. The material sequenced was tumor tissue. The sequence came from a female donor with papillary thyroid cancer or a benign thyroid nodule (not recorded which). Some clones in this sample may be carry-over from other donors' samples. The encoded CDR3 is CSASPPSVILRHTF. At the DNA level, the sequence is TGCAGTGCTAGTCCTCCCTCTGTGATTCTCCGACACACCTTC.